Below, 27 T cell receptor beta chains from the same sample are listed, as sequenced in a study of cytomegalovirus exposure and HLA in healthy donors. 60 Vbeta and 13 Jbeta primers were used in PCR. Sequencing was performed with immunoSEQ multiplex PCR; in TCRdb, only in-frame clones are kept and a portion is missing. The sample shows approximately 150,000 clones, over 65% of them seen only once. The sequenced material came from PBMCs. The receptors here all came from a male donor in good health and CMV-seronegative.

This rearrangement joins TRBV18 to TRBJ2-5; D possibly corresponds to TRBD1 (6 bases). The CDR3 is 15 residues long. V was trimmed by 2 bases and J by 2 bases, leaving 12 bases between them. The germline V gene encodes CDR1 KGHSH and CDR2 LQKENI. The CDR3 region has the DNA TGTGCCAGCTCACCAGTCGTCAGGGGACAAGAGACCCAGTACTTC. Its protein product is CASSPVVRGQETQYF.

This clone turned up a few times. This rearrangement joins TRBV5-4 to TRBJ1-1; no reliable D call. Germline CDR1 SGHNT, CDR2 YYREEE (reference sequence). Trimming took off 4 bases at V and 0 bases at J, with 16 bases between the two ends. This CDR3 comprises 16 residues. CDR3 sequence: CASSPVGVFMNTEAFF. DNA of the CDR3: TGTGCCAGCAGCCCAGTCGGGGTATTCATGAACACTGAAGCTTTCTTT.

This chain connects TRBV2 to TRBJ2-7; the match to TRBD2 covers 12 bases. Germline V lookup: CDR1 SNHLY, CDR2 FYNNEI. The CDR3 sequence is 15 residues long. The ends lost 8 bases at V and 5 bases at J; junction bases unmatched: 10. Here the CDR3 DNA reads TGTGCCAGCCGTTCTCGGACTAGCGGGAACCACGAGCAGTACTTC. This sequence encodes CASRSRTSGNHEQYF.

This clone turned up a few times. The chain is built from TRBV9 and TRBJ2-7; 9 bases fit TRBD2. Trimming took 0 bases from V and 3 from J; bases not matched to a gene: 4. Germline CDR1 is SGDLS and CDR2 is YYNGEE. The CDR3 has 15 amino acids. The CDR3 DNA reads TGTGCCAGCAGCGTAGGAGCGGGAGGAGACTACGAGCAGTACTTC. This encodes CASSVGAGGDYEQYF. The full variable domain, its missing parts supplied by reference TRBV9 and TRBJ2-7, is DSGVTQTPKHLITATGQRVTLRCSPRSGDLSVYWYQQSLDQGLQFLIQYYNGEERAKGNILERFSAQQFPDLHSELNLSSLELGDSALYFCASSVGAGGDYEQYFGPGTRLTVT.

Notes on this clone: The junction shows a germline mismatch at one end, possibly a read error. The V and J genes are TRBV7-9 and TRBJ2-7, with D possibly being TRBD2 (5 bases). Per the germline V gene, CDR1 is SEHNR and CDR2 is FQNEAQ (reference sequence). The CDR3 runs 17 residues. CDR3 residues: CSSSPSHTKRTPYEQYF. In DNA, the CDR3 is TGTTCCAGCAGCCCCAGCCACACTAAGCGGACCCCCTACGAGCAGTACTTC.

The rearrangement uses TRBV28 and TRBJ2-1; possibly TRBD1 for D (6 bases). Germline CDR1 is MDHEN and CDR2 is SYDVKM. V lost 4 bases, J lost 3 bases, and 16 bases lay in between. This CDR3 has 16 residues. CDR3 sequence: CASSSPSQGLYNEQFF. The DNA for the CDR3 is TGTGCCAGCAGTTCCCCATCCCAGGGGCTCTACAATGAGCAGTTCTTC.

The CDR3 DNA follows: TGTGCCAGCAGTTCCTTGGGTGGGCTGAGAGGGGAGCAGTACTTC. This gives the protein CASSSLGGLRGEQYF. The genes are TRBV6-5 and TRBJ2-7, with a possible D match to TRBD2 (5 bases). Trimming removed 4 bases at V and 7 bases at J, with 20 bases between. This CDR3 has 15 residues. Per germline, CDR1 MNHEY and CDR2 SVGAGI.

This chain joins TRBV19 and TRBJ1-1, with D maybe TRBD1 (6 bases). The CDR3 covers 13 residues. Germline values: CDR1 LNHDA, CDR2 SQIVND (reference sequence). V was shortened by 8 bases and J by 6 bases, with 16 bases between the two germline ends. The CDR3 coding sequence is TGTGCCAGTGGGGACAAGGGGAGGGCTGAAGCTTTCTTT. Its translation: CASGDKGRAEAFF.

The chain carries TRBV11-1 and TRBJ2-1, with TRBD2 matching 7 bases. The junction had 10 bases not matched to a gene; V was cut back by 5 bases and J by 6 bases. The CDR3 loop spans 15 amino acids. Germline-derived CDR1 and CDR2 are SGHAT and FQDESV (reference sequence). In DNA, the CDR3 is TGTGCCAGCAGCCCCCGACTAGCTGGGGGCAATGAGCAGTTCTTC. This translates into CASSPRLAGGNEQFF.

The J gene is TRBJ2-7, the V gene TRBV4-1, with 9 bases matching TRBD1. V shed 3 bases, J shed 7 bases, and the junction held 13 bases outside the gene matches. Germline CDR1 MGHRA, CDR2 YSYEKL. This CDR3 is 16 amino acids long. CDR3 loop: CASSHPGQGHVEEQYF. The CDR3 DNA reads as TGCGCCAGCAGCCATCCTGGACAGGGGCATGTTGAAGAGCAGTACTTC.

This chain connects TRBV29-1 to TRBJ2-3; D gene ambiguous. Germline V gene lookup returns CDR1 SQVTM and CDR2 ANQGSEA. Trimming removed 7 bases at V and 6 bases at J, with 8 bases between. The CDR3 has 10 amino acids. The chain's CDR3 is CSAISDTQYF. The CDR3 DNA reads as TGCAGCGCTATATCCGATACGCAGTATTTT.

V gene TRBV7-9 combines with J gene TRBJ2-7; D possibly corresponds to TRBD2 (6 bases). CDR3 length: 14 residues. The germline CDR1 and CDR2 sequences are SEHNR and FQNEAQ (reference sequence). The V and J ends lost 1 base and 7 bases respectively, with 14 bases between them. CDR3 protein: CASSLETGGGEQYF. The CDR3 region has the DNA TGTGCCAGCAGCTTAGAGACCGGGGGTGGGGAGCAGTACTTC. Full variable domain (missing parts from reference TRBV7-9 and TRBJ2-7): DTGVSQNPRHKITKRGQNVTFRCDPISEHNRLYWYRQTLGQGPEFLTYFQNEAQLEKSRLLSDRFSAERPKGSFSTLEIQRTEQGDSAMYLCASSLETGGGEQYFGPGTRLTVT.

The chain joins TRBV27 to TRBJ1-1; the D gene is possibly TRBD1 (6 bases). Germline loops: CDR1 MNHEY, CDR2 SMNVEV (reference sequence). Trimming took off 6 bases at V and 10 bases at J, with 18 bases between the two ends. This CDR3 spans 13 amino acids. The CDR3 reads CASRPQGYRSAFF. CDR3 in DNA: TGTGCCAGCAGACCTCAGGGGTATAGGTCAGCTTTCTTT.

The gene calls are TRBV5-1 and TRBJ2-6; 12 bases match TRBD2. CDR1 and CDR2 (germline): SGHRS, YFSETQ. V lost 1 base to trimming and J lost 3 bases; unmatched junction nucleotides: 5. This CDR3 has 18 residues. CDR3 region: CASSLSLAGGLGANVLTF. As DNA, the CDR3 is TGCGCCAGCAGCTTGTCACTAGCGGGGGGTCTTGGGGCCAACGTCCTGACTTTC. Complete variable domain (other parts from reference TRBV5-1 and TRBJ2-6): KAGVTQTPRYLIKTRGQQVTLSCSPISGHRSVSWYQQTPGQGLQFLFEYFSETQRNKGNFPGRFSGRQFSNSRSEMNVSTLELGDSALYLCASSLSLAGGLGANVLTFGAGSRLTVL.

This rearrangement joins TRBV2 to TRBJ2-5, with 10 nucleotides matching TRBD2. Unmatched junction bases numbered 6, after V lost 7 bases and J lost 1 base. The CDR3 extends over 15 amino acids. Germline loops: CDR1 SNHLY, CDR2 FYNNEI. The CDR3 DNA follows: TGTGCCAGCATGAGGACTAGCGGACTCCAAGAGACCCAGTACTTC. It codes for CASMRTSGLQETQYF.

The chain recombines TRBV11-3 with TRBJ1-1; D ambiguous. The CDR3 runs to 12 residues. The V gene lost 5 bases and the J gene lost 1 base, with 5 bases spanning the gap. Germline V gene data show CDR1 as SGHNT and CDR2 as YENEEA. The CDR3 coding sequence is TGTGCCAGCAGCCCAGGGAACACTGAAGCTTTCTTT. As protein: CASSPGNTEAFF.

The chain has TRBV15 and TRBJ2-1; D remains unclear. Germline values: CDR1 LNHNV, CDR2 YYDKDF (reference sequence). Trimming pared 3 bases from V and 5 bases from J, leaving 5 bases between. This CDR3 has 12 amino acids. The CDR3 reads CATSSRDNEQFF. The CDR3 region has the DNA TGTGCCACCAGCAGCCGGGACAATGAGCAGTTCTTC.

The chain carries TRBV13 and TRBJ2-3; 7 nucleotides match TRBD2. Germline loops: CDR1 PRHDT, CDR2 FYEKMQ (reference sequence). V was clipped by 4 bases and J by 7 bases; unmatched bases: 17. There are 17 residues in the CDR3. CDR3 sequence reads: CASSSPPGLTISHTQYF. CDR3 DNA sequence: TGTGCCAGCAGCTCCCCACCGGGACTAACCATCTCGCATACGCAGTATTTT.

The rearrangement uses TRBV2 and TRBJ2-3, with a tentative D call TRBD2 (6 bases). Germline V gene data show CDR1 as SNHLY and CDR2 as FYNNEI. V was shortened by 6 bases and J by 3 bases, with 13 bases between the two germline ends. The CDR3 sequence is 14 residues long. Written as DNA, the CDR3 is TGTGCCAGCAGCTACTGGAGGGGAACAGATACGCAGTATTTT. Amino acid sequence: CASSYWRGTDTQYF. Filled out from reference TRBV2 and TRBJ2-3, the complete variable domain reads EPEVTQTPSHQVTQMGQEVILRCVPISNHLYFYWYRQILGQKVEFLVSFYNNEISEKSEIFDDQFSVERPDGSNFTLKIRSTKLEDSAMYFCASSYWRGTDTQYFGPGTRLTVL.

The chain recombines TRBV4-3 with TRBJ1-4; unclear D gene. V lost 4 bases and J 7 bases, leaving 16 bases between the germline ends. Germline lookup yields CDR1 LGHNA and CDR2 YSLEER. This CDR3 is built from 15 residues. The CDR3 region has the DNA TGCGCCAGCAGCCCCTTAGAGGGCTCCGGTGAAAAACTGTTTTTT. Protein: CASSPLEGSGEKLFF.

This clone has a handful of counts. The chain joins TRBV7-9 to TRBJ1-1, with D tentatively TRBD1 (5 bases). Germline CDR1 and CDR2: SEHNR and FQNEAQ (reference sequence). The CDR3 length is 16 residues. Trimming removed 5 bases at V and 6 bases at J, with 22 bases between. The CDR3 region has the DNA TGTGCCAGCAGCCGCGGGCGGGGGGGGAGAACCGCTGAAGCTTTCTTT. It is translated as CASSRGRGGRTAEAFF. Drawing the rest from reference TRBV7-9 and TRBJ1-1, the complete variable domain is DTGVSQNPRHKITKRGQNVTFRCDPISEHNRLYWYRQTLGQGPEFLTYFQNEAQLEKSRLLSDRFSAERPKGSFSTLEIQRTEQGDSAMYLCASSRGRGGRTAEAFFGQGTRLTVV.

The sample holds one count of this clone. This chain uses TRBV7-2 with TRBJ2-1; tentative D call: TRBD2 (5 bases). This CDR3 is 19 amino acids long. Germline V CDR1 and CDR2: SGHTA, FQGNSA. V was pared by 1 base and J by 1 base, with 20 bases between. The CDR3 DNA reads TGTGCCAGCAGCTTAGTCCACCACATGAGGGTGACTTCCTACAATGAGCAGTTCTTC. It is translated as CASSLVHHMRVTSYNEQFF.

This CDR3 is CASSPGPGEGGELFF. The CDR3 DNA sequence: TGTGCCAGCAGCCCCGGCCCAGGGGAAGGCGGGGAGCTGTTTTTT. The V and J genes are TRBV5-6 and TRBJ2-2, with D possibly being TRBD1 (6 bases). Trimming removed 4 bases at V and 7 bases at J, with 17 bases between. The germline CDR1 and CDR2 sequences are SGHDT and YYEEEE. The CDR3 is made up of 15 amino acids.

V usage is TRBV27 and J usage is TRBJ2-2; 7 nucleotides line up with TRBD2. Germline V CDR1 and CDR2: MNHEY, SMNVEV (reference sequence). The CDR3 consists of 17 residues. The V and J ends lost 1 base and 5 bases, in that order; junction bases with no gene match: 10. The CDR3 loop is CASSLFSLADFTGELFF. CDR3 in DNA: TGTGCCAGCAGTTTATTTTCTCTAGCGGACTTTACCGGGGAGCTGTTTTTT.

V usage is TRBV18 and J usage is TRBJ2-7, with 9 bases aligning to TRBD1. V lost 6 bases and J lost 4; bases outside the gene matches: 7. The CDR3 runs to 14 residues. The germline gives CDR1 KGHSH, CDR2 LQKENI. The CDR3 region is CASSPPGQGYEQYF. As DNA, the CDR3 is TGTGCCAGCTCCCCTCCGGGACAGGGATACGAGCAGTACTTC.

The chain combines TRBV6-6 with TRBJ2-2; 8 nucleotides line up with TRBD1. Per germline, CDR1 MNHNY and CDR2 SVGAGI (reference sequence). CDR3 length: 16 amino acids. V gave up 6 bases and J gave up 8 bases; unmatched junction bases: 14. The CDR3 DNA is TGTGCCAGCAGGGGACAGGCAACGATAGTGTCGGGGGAGCTGTTTTTT. Translated, it gives CASRGQATIVSGELFF.

The chain links TRBV7-6 to TRBJ2-4; TRBD2 might be the D (7 bases). V shed 1 base and J shed 3 bases, with 13 bases lying between them. Germline V gene sequence: CDR1 SGHVS, CDR2 FNYEAQ. The CDR3 runs 16 residues. CDR3 DNA sequence: TGTGCCAGCAGCTTAGTGGGGGGGCAGGACAAAAACATTCAGTACTTC. Translating it yields CASSLVGGQDKNIQYF.